The 10 T cell receptor beta chains below all came from one sample that was sequenced in a study of CD8 T cells in Susac syndrome. Random hexamers were used to reverse transcribe the RNA input (0.5 to 1 ug). TCRdb recomputed calls from the immunoSEQ multiplex PCR reads with MiXCR, one row per CDR3 protein. The sample consists of approximately 220,000 distinct CDR3 sequences, about 94% of them appearing once. Sequenced material: CD8+ T cells from PBMCs. The receptor source for this set is a human donor with multiple sclerosis.

The CDR3 sequence: CASSYSPRGWEYF. For the CDR3, the DNA is TGTGCCAGCAGTTACTCTCCTAGGGGGTGGGAGTATTTT. The chain employs TRBV6-6 and TRBJ2-3; TRBD1 might be the D (6 bases). Germline V gene lookup returns CDR1 MNHNY and CDR2 SVGAGI (reference sequence). The V gene lost 0 bases and the J gene lost 13 bases, with 14 bases spanning the gap. There are 13 residues in the CDR3.

The V call is TRBV12-3 or TRBV12-4, the J call TRBJ1-2; D gene unclear. The V and J ends lost 0 bases and 4 bases respectively, with 12 bases between them. The CDR3 runs 15 residues. The CDR3 reads CASSLAREGRYGYTF. The CDR3 nucleotides read TGTGCCAGCAGTTTAGCGCGGGAAGGGCGCTATGGCTACACCTTC.

The chain carries TRBV5-6 and TRBJ1-2; D unclear. Trimming took 6 bases from V and 2 from J, leaving 11 bases between them. This CDR3 is built from 13 residues. Germline assignment: CDR1 SGHDT and CDR2 YYEEEE. The CDR3 DNA reads as TGTGCCAGCAACGGCCCTCTCAACTATGGCTACACCTTC. Encoded protein: CASNGPLNYGYTF.

This rearrangement joins TRBV2 to TRBJ1-1; D is undetermined. Germline CDR1 reads SNHLY; CDR2 reads FYNNEI. Trimming took 2 bases from V and 0 from J, leaving 13 bases between them. The CDR3 is 16 amino acids. CDR3 nucleotides: TGTGCCAGCAGTGAACGTATAGGGATCATGAACACTGAAGCTTTCTTT. It encodes CASSERIGIMNTEAFF.

The table lists this clonotype with a count of one. This chain links TRBV7-2 with TRBJ2-5, with 9 bases fitting TRBD1. This CDR3 region has 16 residues. J gave up 5 bases and V 0 bases, and 7 bases lay outside the gene matches. Germline lookup yields CDR1 SGHTA and CDR2 FQGNSA. CDR3 DNA sequence: TGTGCCAGCAGCTTAGCGCGGACAGGGGTATTGGAGACCCAGTACTTC. Its protein product is CASSLARTGVLETQYF.

The V gene is TRBV7-9, the J gene TRBJ2-2; TRBD1 matches at 7 bases. The CDR3 is 16 amino acids. V was pared by 5 bases and J by 4 bases, with 10 bases of the junction left unmatched. CDR1 is SEHNR, CDR2 FQNEAQ, per germline (reference sequence). The CDR3 bases are TGTGCCAGCAGCCCTCTAGGGACAGAAATCACCGGGGAGCTGTTTTTT. Protein sequence: CASSPLGTEITGELFF.

This sequence joins TRBV29-1 and TRBJ1-4, with D tentatively TRBD1 (6 bases). V lost 3 bases and J 10 bases, leaving 12 bases between the germline ends. CDR1 is SQVTM, CDR2 ANQGSEA, per germline. The CDR3 has 12 amino acids. CDR3 sequence reads: CSVDSQTGKLFF. The CDR3 region has the DNA TGCAGCGTTGATAGCCAGACAGGAAAACTGTTTTTT.

This clonotype was detected once. The genes are TRBV4-3 and TRBJ2-7; 7 bases fit TRBD1. The CDR3 consists of 15 residues. Germline CDR1 LGHNA, CDR2 YSLEER. Unmatched junction bases numbered 3, after V lost 1 base and J lost 0 bases. CDR3 protein: CASSQADRASYEQYF. CDR3 in DNA: TGCGCCAGCAGCCAAGCAGACAGGGCCTCCTACGAGCAGTACTTC.

CDR3 nucleotides: TGCGCCAGCAGCTTGGTAGACGACTACGAGCAGTACTTC. This encodes CASSLVDDYEQYF. The gene calls are TRBV5-1 and TRBJ2-7; D not certain. The V and J ends lost 0 bases and 3 bases respectively, with 7 bases between them. CDR3 length: 13 residues. Germline CDR1 and CDR2: SGHRS and YFSETQ.

The genes are TRBV3-1 and TRBJ1-1, with a weak D call TRBD1 (5 bases). The CDR3 has 16 residues. V dropped 2 bases and J dropped 0 bases, with 13 bases sitting between them. Germline V lookup: CDR1 LGHDT, CDR2 YNNKEL (reference sequence). CDR3 sequence reads: CASSQKGTTMNTEAFF. As DNA, the CDR3 is TGTGCCAGCAGCCAAAAAGGGACTACCATGAACACTGAAGCTTTCTTT.